A single sample gave rise to the 25 T cell receptor beta chains below, sequenced in a study of PD-L1 blockade in urothelial cancer. The time point here: peripheral blood 6 weeks after treatment start. Sequencing used immunoSEQ multiplex PCR; TCRdb keeps in-frame clones, though not all of them. The data show about 29,000 clones, 80% to 90% seen once. The sample in question was PBMCs, obtained around atezolizumab (anti-PD-L1) treatment. These receptors were taken from an older man with urothelial cancer.

This clone was recorded a few times. V is TRBV19 and J is TRBJ1-2; tentative D call: TRBD1 (5 bases). Per germline, CDR1 LNHDA and CDR2 SQIVND (reference sequence). The CDR3 totals 14 residues. V gave up 2 bases and J gave up 5 bases, with 12 bases separating them. This CDR3 reads CASSITGIRYGYTF. The CDR3 DNA is TGTGCCAGTAGTATAACAGGTATACGGTATGGCTACACCTTC.

The J gene is TRBJ2-2, the V gene TRBV5-8; a possible D gene is TRBD2 (6 bases). The germline V and J ends were trimmed by 6 bases and 4 bases, with 16 bases remaining between them. Germline V CDR1 and CDR2: SGHTS, YDEGEE. The CDR3 contains 15 residues. The CDR3 here is CASNPRGLITGELFF. In nucleotides, the CDR3 is TGTGCCAGCAACCCGCGGGGCCTAATCACCGGGGAGCTGTTTTTT. Using reference TRBV5-8 and TRBJ2-2 for the parts outside the CDR3, the full variable domain is EAGVTQSPTHLIKTRGQQATLRCSPISGHTSVYWYQQALGLGLQFLLWYDEGEERNRGNFPPRFSGRQFPNYSSELNVNALELEDSALYLCASNPRGLITGELFFGEGSRLTVL.

The chain has TRBV7-2 and TRBJ1-3; D not certain. The germline V gene encodes CDR1 SGHTA and CDR2 FQGNSA. Trimming removed 1 base from V and 4 bases from J, with 5 bases in between. There are 13 residues in the CDR3. CDR3 nucleotide sequence: TGTGCCAGCAGCTTAGGACTCGGAAACACCATATATTTT. This sequence encodes CASSLGLGNTIYF.

The chain combines TRBV28 with TRBJ2-7, with 10 positions matching TRBD2. V trimming: 6 bases; J trimming: 4 bases; junction bases outside the gene matches: 3. Looked up from germline, CDR1 is MDHEN and CDR2 is SYDVKM. The CDR3 has 13 amino acids. The CDR3 sequence: CASRPSGSYEQYF. CDR3 coding DNA: TGTGCCAGCAGGCCTAGCGGGAGTTACGAGCAGTACTTC.

V and J are TRBV25-1 and TRBJ2-1, with TRBD1 matching over 10 bases. Germline assignment: CDR1 MGHDK and CDR2 SYGVNS. The CDR3 totals 16 residues. The ends lost 8 bases at V and 8 bases at J; junction bases unmatched: 15. The CDR3 DNA reads TGTGCCAGCCGTAACTCCCGGGACAGGGGATGGGATGAGCAGTTCTTC. Encoded protein: CASRNSRDRGWDEQFF. Full variable domain (remainder filled in from reference TRBV25-1 and TRBJ2-1): EADIYQTPRYLVIGTGKKITLECSQTMGHDKMYWYQQDPGMELHLIHYSYGVNSTEKGDLSSESTVSRIRTEHFPLTLESARPSHTSQYLCASRNSRDRGWDEQFFGPGTRLTVL.

The chain carries TRBV27 and TRBJ2-6; maybe TRBD1 (5 bases). V was shortened by 2 bases and J by 4 bases, with 12 bases between the two germline ends. The CDR3 loop spans 16 amino acids. The V gene's germline CDR1 is MNHEY and CDR2 SMNVEV (reference sequence). The CDR3 loop is CASSLDQGDGANVLTF. In nucleotides, the CDR3 is TGTGCCAGCAGTTTAGACCAGGGCGACGGGGCCAACGTCCTGACTTTC.

This clone was recorded once. The chain combines TRBV2 with TRBJ2-5; TRBD1 matches at 7 bases. Germline CDR1 reads SNHLY; CDR2 reads FYNNEI. The CDR3 has 13 residues. The J segment lost 2 bases and the V segment lost 6 bases, leaving 3 bases of the junction unmatched. In DNA, the CDR3 is TGTGCCAGCAGGGGGACAGAACAAGAGACCCAGTACTTC. It is translated as CASRGTEQETQYF.

The V and J genes are TRBV19 and TRBJ2-3, with TRBD1 identical over 11 bases. The CDR3 covers 16 residues. Looked up from germline, CDR1 is LNHDA and CDR2 is SQIVND (reference sequence). V gave up 5 bases and J gave up 3 bases; unmatched junction bases: 7. The CDR3 here is CASSATGTGGTDTQYF. CDR3 coding DNA: TGTGCCAGTAGTGCAACCGGGACAGGGGGAACAGATACGCAGTATTTT.

The rearrangement uses TRBV2 and TRBJ2-5, with unresolved D. V was trimmed by 6 bases and J by 2 bases, leaving 4 bases between them. The germline CDR1 and CDR2 sequences are SNHLY and FYNNEI. This CDR3 spans 11 amino acids. The CDR3 nucleotides read TGTGCCAGCAGCTTTCAAGAGACCCAGTACTTC. Translation gives CASSFQETQYF.

The rearrangement links TRBV30 to TRBJ2-5, with 7 positions matching TRBD2. CDR1 is GTSNPN and CDR2 is SVGIG in the germline V gene (reference sequence). V shed 0 bases and J 5 bases; nucleotides not matched to a gene: 6. The CDR3 totals 14 residues. CDR3 sequence: CAWSVGGIRETQYF. For the CDR3, the DNA is TGTGCCTGGAGTGTGGGGGGGATACGGGAGACCCAGTACTTC.

In DNA form, the CDR3 reads TGTGCCAGCAGCGGAGGGGCTAAGGGCACCATATATTTT. It translates to CASSGGAKGTIYF. The chain uses TRBV7-3 and TRBJ1-3, with a possible D match to TRBD1 (5 bases). CDR1 SGHTA and CDR2 FQGTGA come from the germline V gene. V was shortened by 5 bases and J by 9 bases, with 14 bases between the two germline ends. CDR3 size: 13 residues.

The chain joins TRBV4-2 to TRBJ2-3; D call uncertain. CDR3 length equals 15 residues. Germline V lookup: CDR1 LGHNA, CDR2 YNFKEQ. The V end was cut by 0 bases, the J end by 3 bases, with 10 bases between. In nucleotides, the CDR3 is TGTGCCAGCAGCCAAGAGAGTCAACTGACAGATACGCAGTATTTT. Translating gives CASSQESQLTDTQYF.

The rearrangement uses TRBV19 and TRBJ2-2; 7 bases map to TRBD1. The germline gives CDR1 LNHDA, CDR2 SQIVND (reference sequence). This CDR3 region has 17 residues. Germline trimming cut 5 bases from V and 5 bases from J; bases unmatched to any gene: 14. The CDR3 bases are TGTGCCAGTAGTCTTCCTAAAACAGGGGTAGGAACCGGGGAGCTGTTTTTT. Translation gives CASSLPKTGVGTGELFF.

This chain links TRBV5-4 with TRBJ1-2, with 10 bases that match TRBD1. V lost 0 bases and J lost 6; bases outside the gene matches: 2. CDR1 is SGHNT and CDR2 is YYREEE in the germline V gene (reference sequence). CDR3 length equals 14 residues. CDR3 in amino acids: CASSLGQGANGYTF. The DNA for the CDR3 is TGTGCCAGCAGCTTGGGACAGGGGGCAAATGGCTACACCTTC.

J is TRBJ2-7 and V is TRBV10-1; no clear D gene. CDR3 size: 15 residues. Trimming left V 3 bases short and J 9 bases short, with 21 bases between. The germline CDR1 and CDR2 sequences are WNHNN and SYGVQD (reference sequence). The CDR3 is CASSERLKLLRGQYF. The CDR3, as DNA: TGCGCCAGCAGTGAACGTCTGAAGCTCCTACGAGGGCAGTACTTC.

This sequence joins TRBV7-3 and TRBJ2-1; 11 nucleotides match TRBD2. The CDR3 loop spans 16 amino acids. In germline, CDR1 is SGHTA, CDR2 FQGTGA. V gave up 5 bases and J gave up 7 bases; unmatched junction bases: 10. The CDR3 here is CASSPEIAGGANEQFF. CDR3 nucleotide sequence: TGTGCCAGCAGCCCCGAGATAGCGGGGGGGGCGAATGAGCAGTTCTTC.

The chain links TRBV27 to TRBJ1-5; 7 bases fit TRBD1. V shed 4 bases, J shed 1 base, and the junction held 10 bases outside the gene matches. Germline V CDR1 and CDR2: MNHEY, SMNVEV (reference sequence). CDR3 length equals 17 residues. The CDR3 sequence: CASSSSPTGVSNQPQHF. In DNA form, the CDR3 reads TGTGCCAGCAGTTCCTCTCCAACAGGGGTGAGCAATCAGCCCCAGCATTTT.

The chain has TRBV11-2 and TRBJ2-5, with D hard to call. V lost 4 bases, J lost 4 bases, and 19 bases lay in between. CDR1 is SGHAT and CDR2 is FQNNGV in the germline V gene. This CDR3 is 16 amino acids long. Written as DNA, the CDR3 is TGTGCCAGCAGCTCCAAAGGAGTGAGGCGCTCAGAGACCCAGTACTTC. Translation: CASSSKGVRRSETQYF.

In DNA form, the CDR3 reads TGCGCCAGCAGCCAAGATGGTGCTAGCCGGAGTGAGGATACGCAGTATTTT. This gives the protein CASSQDGASRSEDTQYF. V and J are TRBV4-3 and TRBJ2-3; D is perhaps TRBD2 (5 bases). CDR3 length: 17 amino acids. V dropped 0 bases and J dropped 6 bases, with 19 bases sitting between them. CDR1 LGHNA and CDR2 YSLEER come from the germline V gene.

The V gene is TRBV28, the J gene TRBJ1-4, with no clear D. With 4 bases removed from V and 7 bases from J, the gap between germline ends came to 13 bases. CDR1 and CDR2 from the germline V gene are MDHEN and SYDVKM. CDR3 length: 14 amino acids. CDR3 DNA sequence: TGTGCCAGCAGTTCGCCCCTAGAGGCTGAAAAACTGTTTTTT. Encoded protein: CASSSPLEAEKLFF.

The chain couples TRBV25-1 to TRBJ1-1; D gene ambiguous. V was clipped by 6 bases and J by 1 base, with 15 bases between them. The CDR3 loop spans 15 amino acids. Looked up from germline, CDR1 is MGHDK and CDR2 is SYGVNS. The DNA of the CDR3 is TGTGCCAGCAGAGCTATCCAACAGAGGAACACTGAAGCTTTCTTT. Translated: CASRAIQQRNTEAFF.

V usage is TRBV6-1 and J usage is TRBJ2-7, with TRBD1 matching over 10 bases. The ends lost 2 bases at V and 2 bases at J; junction bases unmatched: 3. The germline CDR1 and CDR2 sequences are MNHNS and SASEGT. The CDR3 has 15 residues. The CDR3 region is CASSEMGQGPYEQYF. CDR3 in DNA: TGTGCCAGCAGTGAAATGGGACAGGGGCCCTACGAGCAGTACTTC.

The chain couples TRBV5-5 to TRBJ1-2; perhaps TRBD1 as D (6 bases). This CDR3 has 13 residues. The germline V gene encodes CDR1 SGHKS and CDR2 YYEKEE (reference sequence). Deletions cut 0 bases from V and 6 bases from J, with 9 bases between. The CDR3 reads CASSLEGVDGYTF. Here the CDR3 DNA reads TGTGCCAGCAGCTTGGAGGGGGTTGATGGCTACACCTTC. The full variable domain, with the rest looked up from reference TRBV5-5 and TRBJ1-2, is DAGVTQSPTHLIKTRGQQVTLRCSPISGHKSVSWYQQVLGQGPQFIFQYYEKEERGRGNFPDRFSARQFPNYSSELNVNALLLGDSALYLCASSLEGVDGYTFGSGTRLTVV.

This sequence joins TRBV6-5 and TRBJ2-3; D not resolved. This CDR3 has 12 residues. The V and J ends lost 7 bases and 0 bases respectively, with 5 bases between them. The germline CDR1 and CDR2 sequences are MNHEY and SVGAGI. CDR3: CASIGSTDTQYF. CDR3 DNA sequence: TGTGCCAGCATCGGTAGCACAGATACGCAGTATTTT.

There are a few counts of this clone. The chain employs TRBV29-1 and TRBJ1-1, with 10 bases lining up with TRBD1. Germline CDR1 and CDR2: SQVTM and ANQGSEA. Losses at the gene ends were 5 bases for V and 0 bases for J; bases not matched to a gene: 3. The CDR3 contains 14 residues. CDR3 nucleotide sequence: TGCAGCGTTCATGGGACAGGGGTGAACACTGAAGCTTTCTTT. This translates into CSVHGTGVNTEAFF.